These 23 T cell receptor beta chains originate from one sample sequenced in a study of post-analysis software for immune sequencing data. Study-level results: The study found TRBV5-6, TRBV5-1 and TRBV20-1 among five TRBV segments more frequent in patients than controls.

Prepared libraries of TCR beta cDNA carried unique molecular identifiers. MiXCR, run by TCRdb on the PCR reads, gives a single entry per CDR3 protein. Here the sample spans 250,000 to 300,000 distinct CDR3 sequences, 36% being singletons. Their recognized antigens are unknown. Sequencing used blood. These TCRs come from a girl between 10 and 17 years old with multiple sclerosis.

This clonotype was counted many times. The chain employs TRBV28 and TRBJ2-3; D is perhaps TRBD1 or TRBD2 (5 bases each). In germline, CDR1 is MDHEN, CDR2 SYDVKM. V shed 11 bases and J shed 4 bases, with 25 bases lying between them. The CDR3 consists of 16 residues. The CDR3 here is CAAGLAVQRTSDTQYF. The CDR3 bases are TGTGCCGCGGGTCTGGCCGTTCAAAGGACATCAGATACGCAGTATTTT.

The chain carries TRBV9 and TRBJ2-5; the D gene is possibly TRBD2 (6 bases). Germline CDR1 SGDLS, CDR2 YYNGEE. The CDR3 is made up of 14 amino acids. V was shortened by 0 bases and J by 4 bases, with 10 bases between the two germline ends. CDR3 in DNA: TGTGCCAGCAGCGTAGTCGGGAGCTCAGAGACCCAGTACTTC. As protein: CASSVVGSSETQYF.

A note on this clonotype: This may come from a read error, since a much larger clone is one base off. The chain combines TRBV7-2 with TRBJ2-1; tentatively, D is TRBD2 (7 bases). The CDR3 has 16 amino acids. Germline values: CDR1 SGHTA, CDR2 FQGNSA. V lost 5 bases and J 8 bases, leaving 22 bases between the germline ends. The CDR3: CASSLGGGRQADEQFF. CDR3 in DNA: TGTGCCAGCAGCCTAGGCGGGGGAAGACAGGCCGATGAGCAGTTCTTC.

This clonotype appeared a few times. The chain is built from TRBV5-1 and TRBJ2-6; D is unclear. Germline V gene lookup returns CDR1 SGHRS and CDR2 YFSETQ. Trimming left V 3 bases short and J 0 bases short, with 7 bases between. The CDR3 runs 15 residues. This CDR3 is CASSYGISGANVLTF. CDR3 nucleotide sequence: TGCGCCAGCAGCTACGGCATCTCTGGGGCCAACGTCCTGACTTTC. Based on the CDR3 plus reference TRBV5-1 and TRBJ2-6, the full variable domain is KAGVTQTPRYLIKTRGQQVTLSCSPISGHRSVSWYQQTPGQGLQFLFEYFSETQRNKGNFPGRFSGRQFSNSRSEMNVSTLELGDSALYLCASSYGISGANVLTFGAGSRLTVL.

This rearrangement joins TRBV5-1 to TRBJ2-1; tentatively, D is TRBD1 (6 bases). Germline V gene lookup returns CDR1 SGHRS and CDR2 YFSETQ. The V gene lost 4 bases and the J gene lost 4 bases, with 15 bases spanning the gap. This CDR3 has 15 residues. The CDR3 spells CASSPPGDLYNEQFF. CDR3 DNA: TGCGCCAGCAGCCCTCCAGGGGACCTATACAATGAGCAGTTCTTC.

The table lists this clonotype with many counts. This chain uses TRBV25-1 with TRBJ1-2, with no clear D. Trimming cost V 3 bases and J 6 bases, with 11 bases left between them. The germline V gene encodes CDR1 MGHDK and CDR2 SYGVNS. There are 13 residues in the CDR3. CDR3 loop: CASSDWGVDGYTF. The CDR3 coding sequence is TGTGCCAGCAGTGATTGGGGTGTCGATGGCTACACCTTC.

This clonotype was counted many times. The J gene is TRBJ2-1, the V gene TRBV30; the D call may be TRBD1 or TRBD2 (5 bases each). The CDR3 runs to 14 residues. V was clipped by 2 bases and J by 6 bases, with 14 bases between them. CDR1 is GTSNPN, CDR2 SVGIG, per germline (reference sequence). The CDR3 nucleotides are TGTGCCTGGAGTTACCGGGGCTATTCCAATGAGCAGTTCTTC. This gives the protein CAWSYRGYSNEQFF.

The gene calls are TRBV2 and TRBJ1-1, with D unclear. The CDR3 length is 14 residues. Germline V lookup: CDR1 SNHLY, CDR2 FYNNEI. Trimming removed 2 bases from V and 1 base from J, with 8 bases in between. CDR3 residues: CASSERLENTEAFF. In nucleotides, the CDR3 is TGTGCCAGCAGTGAAAGGCTGGAGAACACTGAAGCTTTCTTT.

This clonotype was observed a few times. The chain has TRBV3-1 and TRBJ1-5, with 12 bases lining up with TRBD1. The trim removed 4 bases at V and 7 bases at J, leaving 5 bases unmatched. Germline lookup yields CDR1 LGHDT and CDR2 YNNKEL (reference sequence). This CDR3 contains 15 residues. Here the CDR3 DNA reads TGTGCCAGCAGCCCAGGGGACAGGGGGCTCCAGCCCCAGCATTTT. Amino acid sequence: CASSPGDRGLQPQHF.

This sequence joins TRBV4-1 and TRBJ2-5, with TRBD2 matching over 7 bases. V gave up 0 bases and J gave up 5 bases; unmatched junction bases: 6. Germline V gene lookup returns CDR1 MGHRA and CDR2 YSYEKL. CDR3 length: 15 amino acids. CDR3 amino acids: CASSQDYGGRETQYF. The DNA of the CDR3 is TGCGCCAGCAGCCAAGACTACGGGGGGAGGGAGACCCAGTACTTC.

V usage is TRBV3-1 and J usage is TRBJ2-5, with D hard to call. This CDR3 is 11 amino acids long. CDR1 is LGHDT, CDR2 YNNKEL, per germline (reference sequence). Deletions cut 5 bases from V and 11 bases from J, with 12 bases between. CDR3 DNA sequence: TGTGCCAGCAGCACCAACAATGTACAGTACTTC. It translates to CASSTNNVQYF.

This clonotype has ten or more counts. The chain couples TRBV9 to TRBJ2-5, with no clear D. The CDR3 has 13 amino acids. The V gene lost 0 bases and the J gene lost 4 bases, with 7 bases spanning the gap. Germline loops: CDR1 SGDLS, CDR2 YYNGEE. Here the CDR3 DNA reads TGTGCCAGCAGCGTAGAGAACGGAGAGACCCAGTACTTC. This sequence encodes CASSVENGETQYF.

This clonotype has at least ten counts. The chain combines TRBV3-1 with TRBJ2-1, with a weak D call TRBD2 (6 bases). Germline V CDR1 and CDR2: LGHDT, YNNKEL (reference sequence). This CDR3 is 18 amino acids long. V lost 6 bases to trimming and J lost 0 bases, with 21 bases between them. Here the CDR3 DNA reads TGTGCCAGCAGTCAAAAAGTACAGTCCGGGAGCTCCTACAATGAGCAGTTCTTC. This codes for CASSQKVQSGSSYNEQFF.

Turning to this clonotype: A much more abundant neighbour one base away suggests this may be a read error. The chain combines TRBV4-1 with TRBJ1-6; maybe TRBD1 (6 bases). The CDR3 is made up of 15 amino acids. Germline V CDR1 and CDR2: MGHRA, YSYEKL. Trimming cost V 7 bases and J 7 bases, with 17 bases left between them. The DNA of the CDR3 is TGCGCCAGCAACCAGAACAGGGAACGGAATTCACCCCTCCACTTT. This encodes CASNQNRERNSPLHF.

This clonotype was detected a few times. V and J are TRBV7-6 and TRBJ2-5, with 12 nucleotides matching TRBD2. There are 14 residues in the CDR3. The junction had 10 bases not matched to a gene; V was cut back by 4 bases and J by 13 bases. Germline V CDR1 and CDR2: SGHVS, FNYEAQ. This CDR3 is CASSSSGGVNERYF. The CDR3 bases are TGTGCCAGCAGCTCTAGCGGGGGGGTCAATGAGCGGTACTTC.

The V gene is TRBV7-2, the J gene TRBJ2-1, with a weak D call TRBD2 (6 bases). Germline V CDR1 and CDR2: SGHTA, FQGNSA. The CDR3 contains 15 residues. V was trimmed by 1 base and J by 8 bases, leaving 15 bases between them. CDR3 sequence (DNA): TGTGCCAGCAGCTTAGTGAGCCTAGCGCCCGATGAGCAGTTCTTC. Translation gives CASSLVSLAPDEQFF.

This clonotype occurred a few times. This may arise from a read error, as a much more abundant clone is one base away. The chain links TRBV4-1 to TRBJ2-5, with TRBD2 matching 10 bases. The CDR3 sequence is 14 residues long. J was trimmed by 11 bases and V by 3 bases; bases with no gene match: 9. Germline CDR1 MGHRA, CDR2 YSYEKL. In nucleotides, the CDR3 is TGCGCCAGCAGCCAGCCTACTAGCGGGACCAAGCAGTACTTC. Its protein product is CASSQPTSGTKQYF.

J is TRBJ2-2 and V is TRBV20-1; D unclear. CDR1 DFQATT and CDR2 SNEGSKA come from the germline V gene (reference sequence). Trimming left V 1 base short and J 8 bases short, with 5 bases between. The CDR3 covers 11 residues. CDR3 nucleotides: TGCAGTGCTAGAGGGTCGGGGGAGCTGTTTTTT. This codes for CSARGSGELFF.

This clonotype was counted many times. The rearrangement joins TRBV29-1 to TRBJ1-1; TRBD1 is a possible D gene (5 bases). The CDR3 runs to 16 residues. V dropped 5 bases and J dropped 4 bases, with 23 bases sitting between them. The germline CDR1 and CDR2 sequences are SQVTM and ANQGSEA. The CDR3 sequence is CSVLGGGRTVVTEAFF. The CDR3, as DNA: TGCAGCGTTCTCGGCGGGGGTCGAACAGTGGTCACTGAAGCTTTCTTT.

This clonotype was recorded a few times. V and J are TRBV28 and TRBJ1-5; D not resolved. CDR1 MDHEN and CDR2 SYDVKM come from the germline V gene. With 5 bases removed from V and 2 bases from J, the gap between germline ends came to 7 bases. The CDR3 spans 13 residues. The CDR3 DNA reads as TGTGCCAGCAGTATTCTGGGCAATCAGCCCCAGCATTTT. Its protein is CASSILGNQPQHF.

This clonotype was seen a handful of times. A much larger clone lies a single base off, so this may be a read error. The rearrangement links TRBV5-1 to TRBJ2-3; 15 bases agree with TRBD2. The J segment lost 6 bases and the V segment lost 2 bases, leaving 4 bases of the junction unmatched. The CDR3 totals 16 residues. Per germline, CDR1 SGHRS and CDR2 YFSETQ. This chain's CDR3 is CASSFGLAGGWDTQYF. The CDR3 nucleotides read TGCGCCAGCAGCTTCGGACTAGCGGGGGGGTGGGATACGCAGTATTTT.

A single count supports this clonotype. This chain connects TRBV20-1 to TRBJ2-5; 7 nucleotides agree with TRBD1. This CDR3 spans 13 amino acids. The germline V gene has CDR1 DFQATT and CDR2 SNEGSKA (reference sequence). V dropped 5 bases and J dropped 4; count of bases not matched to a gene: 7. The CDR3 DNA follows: TGCAGTGCTCCCGACAGGGTCGGAGAGACCCAGTACTTC. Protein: CSAPDRVGETQYF.

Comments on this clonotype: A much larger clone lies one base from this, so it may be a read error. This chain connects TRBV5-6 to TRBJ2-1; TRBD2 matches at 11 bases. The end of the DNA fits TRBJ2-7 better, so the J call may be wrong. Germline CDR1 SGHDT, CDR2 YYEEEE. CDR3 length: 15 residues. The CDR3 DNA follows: TGTGCCAGCAGCGAGACTAGCGGGACCTACAATGAGCAGTACTTC. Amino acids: CASSETSGTYNEQYF.